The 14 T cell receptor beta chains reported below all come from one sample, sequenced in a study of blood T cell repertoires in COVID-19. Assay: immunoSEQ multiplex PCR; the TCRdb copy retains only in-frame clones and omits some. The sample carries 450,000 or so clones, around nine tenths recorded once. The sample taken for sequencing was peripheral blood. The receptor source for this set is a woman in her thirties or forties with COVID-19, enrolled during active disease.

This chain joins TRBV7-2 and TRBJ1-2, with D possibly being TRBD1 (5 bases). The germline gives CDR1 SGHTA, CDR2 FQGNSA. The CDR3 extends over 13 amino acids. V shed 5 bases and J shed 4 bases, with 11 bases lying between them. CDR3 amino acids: CASSPDTTYGYTF. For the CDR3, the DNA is TGTGCCAGCAGCCCGGACACGACCTATGGCTACACCTTC.

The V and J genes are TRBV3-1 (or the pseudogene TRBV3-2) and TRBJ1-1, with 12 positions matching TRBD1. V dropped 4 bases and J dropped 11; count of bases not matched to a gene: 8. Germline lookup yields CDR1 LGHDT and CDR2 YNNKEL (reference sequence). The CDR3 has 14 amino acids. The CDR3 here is CASSPRDRGPGAFF. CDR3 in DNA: TGTGCCAGCAGCCCCCGGGACAGGGGGCCTGGGGCTTTCTTT.

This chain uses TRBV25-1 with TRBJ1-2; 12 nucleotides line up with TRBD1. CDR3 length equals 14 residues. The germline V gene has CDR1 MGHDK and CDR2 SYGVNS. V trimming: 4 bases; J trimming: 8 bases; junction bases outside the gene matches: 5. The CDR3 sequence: CASSVGQGAGGYTF. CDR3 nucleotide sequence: TGTGCCAGCAGTGTGGGACAGGGGGCAGGAGGCTACACCTTC.

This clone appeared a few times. CDR3 sequence reads: CSASIHGTGVRYEQYF. DNA of the CDR3: TGCAGTGCTAGTATACACGGGACAGGGGTTCGATACGAGCAGTACTTC. The chain has TRBV20-1 and TRBJ2-7, with 10 bases matching TRBD1. Trimming at V came to 3 bases and at J to 4 bases, leaving 12 bases not matched to a gene. The germline CDR1 and CDR2 sequences are DFQATT and SNEGSKA (reference sequence). The CDR3 consists of 16 residues.

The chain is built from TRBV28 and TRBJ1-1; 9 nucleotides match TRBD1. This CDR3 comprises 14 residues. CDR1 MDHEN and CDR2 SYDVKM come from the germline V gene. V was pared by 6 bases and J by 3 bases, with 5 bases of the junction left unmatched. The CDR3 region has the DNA TGTGCCAGCAGGGGACAGGGAACTTACACTGAAGCTTTCTTT. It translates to CASRGQGTYTEAFF.

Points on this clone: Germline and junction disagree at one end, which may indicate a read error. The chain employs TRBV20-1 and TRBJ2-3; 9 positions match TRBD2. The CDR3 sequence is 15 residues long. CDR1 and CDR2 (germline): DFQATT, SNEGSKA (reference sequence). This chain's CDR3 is CSASRAGGQSETQYF. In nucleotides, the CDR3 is TGCAGTGCTAGTAGGGCGGGAGGGCAGTCAGAAACGCAGTATTTT.

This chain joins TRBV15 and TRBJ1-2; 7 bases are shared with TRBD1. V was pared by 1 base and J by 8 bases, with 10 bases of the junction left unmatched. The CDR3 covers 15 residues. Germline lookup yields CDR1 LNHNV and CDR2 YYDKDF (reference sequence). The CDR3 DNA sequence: TGTGCCACCAGCAGAGCGGGGGGGACAGTGGGAGGCTACACCTTC. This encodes CATSRAGGTVGGYTF.

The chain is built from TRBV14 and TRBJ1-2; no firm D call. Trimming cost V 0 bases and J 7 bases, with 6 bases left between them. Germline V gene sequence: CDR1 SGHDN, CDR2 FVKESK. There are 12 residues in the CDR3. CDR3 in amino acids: CASSQDGLGYTF. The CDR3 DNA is TGTGCCAGCAGCCAAGATGGACTTGGCTACACCTTC.

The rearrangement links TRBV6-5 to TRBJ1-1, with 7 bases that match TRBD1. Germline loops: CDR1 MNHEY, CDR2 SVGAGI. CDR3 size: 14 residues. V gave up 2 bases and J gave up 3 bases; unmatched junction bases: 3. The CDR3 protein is CASSYAGQYTEAFF. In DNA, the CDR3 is TGTGCCAGCAGTTACGCGGGACAGTACACTGAAGCTTTCTTT.

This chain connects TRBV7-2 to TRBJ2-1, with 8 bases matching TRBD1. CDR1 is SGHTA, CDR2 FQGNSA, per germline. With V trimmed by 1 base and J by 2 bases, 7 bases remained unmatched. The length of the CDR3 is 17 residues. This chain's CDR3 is CASSLGYPGGAYNEQFF. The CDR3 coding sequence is TGTGCCAGCAGCTTAGGGTACCCAGGGGGCGCCTACAATGAGCAGTTCTTC.

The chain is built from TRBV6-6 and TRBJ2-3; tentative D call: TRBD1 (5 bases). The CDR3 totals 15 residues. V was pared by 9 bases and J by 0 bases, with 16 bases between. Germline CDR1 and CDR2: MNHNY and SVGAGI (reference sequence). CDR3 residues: CASSGRTSSTDTQYF. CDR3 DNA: TGTGCCAGTTCAGGGCGTACCTCTAGCACAGATACGCAGTATTTT.

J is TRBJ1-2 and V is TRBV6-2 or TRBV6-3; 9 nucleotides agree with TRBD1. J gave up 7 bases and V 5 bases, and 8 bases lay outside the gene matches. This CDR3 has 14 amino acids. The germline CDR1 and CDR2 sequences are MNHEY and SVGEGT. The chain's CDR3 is CASSTGGGSGGYTF. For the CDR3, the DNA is TGTGCCAGCAGTACAGGGGGCGGTAGCGGTGGCTACACCTTC.

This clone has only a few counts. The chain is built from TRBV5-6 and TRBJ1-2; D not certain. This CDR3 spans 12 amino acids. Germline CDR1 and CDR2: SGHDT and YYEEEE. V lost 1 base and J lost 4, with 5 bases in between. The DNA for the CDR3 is TGTGCCAGCAGCTTGCCGGGCTATGGCTACACCTTC. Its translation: CASSLPGYGYTF.

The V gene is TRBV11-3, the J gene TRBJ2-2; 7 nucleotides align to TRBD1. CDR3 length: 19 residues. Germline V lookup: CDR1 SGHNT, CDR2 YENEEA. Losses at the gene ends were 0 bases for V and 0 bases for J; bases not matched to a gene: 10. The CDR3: CASSLEGRGQLTNTGELFF. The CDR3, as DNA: TGTGCCAGCAGCTTAGAGGGTCGGGGACAGTTGACGAACACCGGGGAGCTGTTTTTT. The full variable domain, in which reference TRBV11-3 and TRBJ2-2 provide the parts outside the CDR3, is EAGVVQSPRYKIIEKKQPVAFWCNPISGHNTLYWYLQNLGQGPELLIRYENEEAVDDSQLPKDRFSAERLKGVDSTLKIQPAELGDSAVYLCASSLEGRGQLTNTGELFFGEGSRLTVL.